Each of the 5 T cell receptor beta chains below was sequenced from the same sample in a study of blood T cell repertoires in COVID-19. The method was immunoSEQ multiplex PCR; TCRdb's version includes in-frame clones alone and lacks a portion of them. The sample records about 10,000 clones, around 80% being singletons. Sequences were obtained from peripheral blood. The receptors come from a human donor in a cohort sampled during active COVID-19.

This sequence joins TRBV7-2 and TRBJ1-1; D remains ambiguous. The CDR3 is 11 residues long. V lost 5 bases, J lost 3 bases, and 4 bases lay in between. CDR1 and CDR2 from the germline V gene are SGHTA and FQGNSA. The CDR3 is CASSRDTEAFF. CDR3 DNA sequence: TGTGCCAGCAGCCGGGACACTGAAGCTTTCTTT.

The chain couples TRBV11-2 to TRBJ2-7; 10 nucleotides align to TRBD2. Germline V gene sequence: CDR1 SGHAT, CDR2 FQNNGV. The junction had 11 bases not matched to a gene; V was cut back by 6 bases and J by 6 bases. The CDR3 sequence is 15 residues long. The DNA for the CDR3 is TGTGCCAGCAGAGGGGGAGCGGGGGGGAACGGCGAGCAGTACTTC. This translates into CASRGGAGGNGEQYF.

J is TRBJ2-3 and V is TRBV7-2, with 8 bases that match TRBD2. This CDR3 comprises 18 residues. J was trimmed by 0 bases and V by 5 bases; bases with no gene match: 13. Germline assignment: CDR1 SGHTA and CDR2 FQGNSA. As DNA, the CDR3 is TGTGCCAGCAGCCTCATCTGGAGCGGGGGAGCTAGCACAGATACGCAGTATTTT. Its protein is CASSLIWSGGASTDTQYF.

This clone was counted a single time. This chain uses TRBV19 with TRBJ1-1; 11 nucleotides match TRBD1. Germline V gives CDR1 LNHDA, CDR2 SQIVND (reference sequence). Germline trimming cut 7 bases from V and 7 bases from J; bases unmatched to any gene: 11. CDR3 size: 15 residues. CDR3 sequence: CASTYSGTGGFEAFF. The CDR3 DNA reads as TGTGCCAGTACATACTCCGGGACAGGGGGTTTTGAAGCTTTCTTT.

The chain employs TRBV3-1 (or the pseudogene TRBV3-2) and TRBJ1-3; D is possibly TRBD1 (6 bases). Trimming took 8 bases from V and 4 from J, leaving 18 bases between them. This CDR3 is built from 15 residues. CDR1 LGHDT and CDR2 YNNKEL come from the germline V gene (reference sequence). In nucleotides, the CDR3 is TGTGCCAGCTCTGTCGCAACAGGGACCGGAAACACCATATATTTT. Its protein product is CASSVATGTGNTIYF.